This entry lists 3 T cell receptor beta chains sequenced from one sample in a study of chemoradiotherapy in HPV16-positive cancers. Profiling relied on immunoSEQ multiplex PCR, and the TCRdb table lists in-frame clones only, not all of them. The table has several thousand clones, about 70% seen once. Material: tumor tissue, obtained from a patient who underwent chemoradiotherapy. These receptor sequences come from a human donor with HPV-associated anogenital cancer.

This clone was counted a single time. The CDR3 nucleotides read TGTGCCAGCAGCTCTTCCTACGAGCAGTACTTC. Translating gives CASSSSYEQYF. The J gene is TRBJ2-7, the V gene TRBV11-2; D gene unclear. The V end lost 4 bases, the J end lost 1 base, and 2 bases lay between the germline ends. CDR1 and CDR2 (germline): SGHAT, FQNNGV. The length of the CDR3 is 11 residues.

CDR3 region: CAWSVVPGNTIYF. The CDR3 bases are TGTGCCTGGAGTGTAGTACCTGGAAACACCATATATTTT. The gene calls are TRBV30 and TRBJ1-3; D is unresolved. The V end was cut by 0 bases, the J end by 2 bases, with 5 bases between. Germline-derived CDR1 and CDR2 are GTSNPN and SVGIG (reference sequence). This CDR3 comprises 13 residues.

V and J are TRBV2 and TRBJ1-4; the D gene is possibly TRBD1 (6 bases). V lost 5 bases and J lost 3, with 10 bases in between. This CDR3 has 14 amino acids. Looked up from germline, CDR1 is SNHLY and CDR2 is FYNNEI. The CDR3 reads CASSQDRANEKLFF. In DNA form, the CDR3 reads TGTGCCAGCAGTCAGGACAGAGCTAATGAAAAACTGTTTTTT. The variable domain in full, completed from reference TRBV2 and TRBJ1-4, reads EPEVTQTPSHQVTQMGQEVILRCVPISNHLYFYWYRQILGQKVEFLVSFYNNEISEKSEIFDDQFSVERPDGSNFTLKIRSTKLEDSAMYFCASSQDRANEKLFFGSGTQLSVL.